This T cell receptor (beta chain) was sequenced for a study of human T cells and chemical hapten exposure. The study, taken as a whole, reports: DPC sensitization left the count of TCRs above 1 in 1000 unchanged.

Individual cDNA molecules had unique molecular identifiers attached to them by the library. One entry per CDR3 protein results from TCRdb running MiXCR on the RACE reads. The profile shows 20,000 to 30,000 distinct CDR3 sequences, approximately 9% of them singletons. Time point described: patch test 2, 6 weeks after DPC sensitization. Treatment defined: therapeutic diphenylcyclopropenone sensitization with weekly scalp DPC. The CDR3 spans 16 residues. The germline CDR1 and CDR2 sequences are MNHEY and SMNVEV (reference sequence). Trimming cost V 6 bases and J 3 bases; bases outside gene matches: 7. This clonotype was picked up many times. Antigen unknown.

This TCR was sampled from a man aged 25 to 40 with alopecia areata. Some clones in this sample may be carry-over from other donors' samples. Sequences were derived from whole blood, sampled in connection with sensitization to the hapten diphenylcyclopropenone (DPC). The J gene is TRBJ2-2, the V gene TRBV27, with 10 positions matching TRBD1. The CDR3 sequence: CASRTTGQGDTGELFF. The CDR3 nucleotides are TGTGCCAGCAGAACGACCGGACAGGGGGACACCGGGGAGCTGTTTTTT.